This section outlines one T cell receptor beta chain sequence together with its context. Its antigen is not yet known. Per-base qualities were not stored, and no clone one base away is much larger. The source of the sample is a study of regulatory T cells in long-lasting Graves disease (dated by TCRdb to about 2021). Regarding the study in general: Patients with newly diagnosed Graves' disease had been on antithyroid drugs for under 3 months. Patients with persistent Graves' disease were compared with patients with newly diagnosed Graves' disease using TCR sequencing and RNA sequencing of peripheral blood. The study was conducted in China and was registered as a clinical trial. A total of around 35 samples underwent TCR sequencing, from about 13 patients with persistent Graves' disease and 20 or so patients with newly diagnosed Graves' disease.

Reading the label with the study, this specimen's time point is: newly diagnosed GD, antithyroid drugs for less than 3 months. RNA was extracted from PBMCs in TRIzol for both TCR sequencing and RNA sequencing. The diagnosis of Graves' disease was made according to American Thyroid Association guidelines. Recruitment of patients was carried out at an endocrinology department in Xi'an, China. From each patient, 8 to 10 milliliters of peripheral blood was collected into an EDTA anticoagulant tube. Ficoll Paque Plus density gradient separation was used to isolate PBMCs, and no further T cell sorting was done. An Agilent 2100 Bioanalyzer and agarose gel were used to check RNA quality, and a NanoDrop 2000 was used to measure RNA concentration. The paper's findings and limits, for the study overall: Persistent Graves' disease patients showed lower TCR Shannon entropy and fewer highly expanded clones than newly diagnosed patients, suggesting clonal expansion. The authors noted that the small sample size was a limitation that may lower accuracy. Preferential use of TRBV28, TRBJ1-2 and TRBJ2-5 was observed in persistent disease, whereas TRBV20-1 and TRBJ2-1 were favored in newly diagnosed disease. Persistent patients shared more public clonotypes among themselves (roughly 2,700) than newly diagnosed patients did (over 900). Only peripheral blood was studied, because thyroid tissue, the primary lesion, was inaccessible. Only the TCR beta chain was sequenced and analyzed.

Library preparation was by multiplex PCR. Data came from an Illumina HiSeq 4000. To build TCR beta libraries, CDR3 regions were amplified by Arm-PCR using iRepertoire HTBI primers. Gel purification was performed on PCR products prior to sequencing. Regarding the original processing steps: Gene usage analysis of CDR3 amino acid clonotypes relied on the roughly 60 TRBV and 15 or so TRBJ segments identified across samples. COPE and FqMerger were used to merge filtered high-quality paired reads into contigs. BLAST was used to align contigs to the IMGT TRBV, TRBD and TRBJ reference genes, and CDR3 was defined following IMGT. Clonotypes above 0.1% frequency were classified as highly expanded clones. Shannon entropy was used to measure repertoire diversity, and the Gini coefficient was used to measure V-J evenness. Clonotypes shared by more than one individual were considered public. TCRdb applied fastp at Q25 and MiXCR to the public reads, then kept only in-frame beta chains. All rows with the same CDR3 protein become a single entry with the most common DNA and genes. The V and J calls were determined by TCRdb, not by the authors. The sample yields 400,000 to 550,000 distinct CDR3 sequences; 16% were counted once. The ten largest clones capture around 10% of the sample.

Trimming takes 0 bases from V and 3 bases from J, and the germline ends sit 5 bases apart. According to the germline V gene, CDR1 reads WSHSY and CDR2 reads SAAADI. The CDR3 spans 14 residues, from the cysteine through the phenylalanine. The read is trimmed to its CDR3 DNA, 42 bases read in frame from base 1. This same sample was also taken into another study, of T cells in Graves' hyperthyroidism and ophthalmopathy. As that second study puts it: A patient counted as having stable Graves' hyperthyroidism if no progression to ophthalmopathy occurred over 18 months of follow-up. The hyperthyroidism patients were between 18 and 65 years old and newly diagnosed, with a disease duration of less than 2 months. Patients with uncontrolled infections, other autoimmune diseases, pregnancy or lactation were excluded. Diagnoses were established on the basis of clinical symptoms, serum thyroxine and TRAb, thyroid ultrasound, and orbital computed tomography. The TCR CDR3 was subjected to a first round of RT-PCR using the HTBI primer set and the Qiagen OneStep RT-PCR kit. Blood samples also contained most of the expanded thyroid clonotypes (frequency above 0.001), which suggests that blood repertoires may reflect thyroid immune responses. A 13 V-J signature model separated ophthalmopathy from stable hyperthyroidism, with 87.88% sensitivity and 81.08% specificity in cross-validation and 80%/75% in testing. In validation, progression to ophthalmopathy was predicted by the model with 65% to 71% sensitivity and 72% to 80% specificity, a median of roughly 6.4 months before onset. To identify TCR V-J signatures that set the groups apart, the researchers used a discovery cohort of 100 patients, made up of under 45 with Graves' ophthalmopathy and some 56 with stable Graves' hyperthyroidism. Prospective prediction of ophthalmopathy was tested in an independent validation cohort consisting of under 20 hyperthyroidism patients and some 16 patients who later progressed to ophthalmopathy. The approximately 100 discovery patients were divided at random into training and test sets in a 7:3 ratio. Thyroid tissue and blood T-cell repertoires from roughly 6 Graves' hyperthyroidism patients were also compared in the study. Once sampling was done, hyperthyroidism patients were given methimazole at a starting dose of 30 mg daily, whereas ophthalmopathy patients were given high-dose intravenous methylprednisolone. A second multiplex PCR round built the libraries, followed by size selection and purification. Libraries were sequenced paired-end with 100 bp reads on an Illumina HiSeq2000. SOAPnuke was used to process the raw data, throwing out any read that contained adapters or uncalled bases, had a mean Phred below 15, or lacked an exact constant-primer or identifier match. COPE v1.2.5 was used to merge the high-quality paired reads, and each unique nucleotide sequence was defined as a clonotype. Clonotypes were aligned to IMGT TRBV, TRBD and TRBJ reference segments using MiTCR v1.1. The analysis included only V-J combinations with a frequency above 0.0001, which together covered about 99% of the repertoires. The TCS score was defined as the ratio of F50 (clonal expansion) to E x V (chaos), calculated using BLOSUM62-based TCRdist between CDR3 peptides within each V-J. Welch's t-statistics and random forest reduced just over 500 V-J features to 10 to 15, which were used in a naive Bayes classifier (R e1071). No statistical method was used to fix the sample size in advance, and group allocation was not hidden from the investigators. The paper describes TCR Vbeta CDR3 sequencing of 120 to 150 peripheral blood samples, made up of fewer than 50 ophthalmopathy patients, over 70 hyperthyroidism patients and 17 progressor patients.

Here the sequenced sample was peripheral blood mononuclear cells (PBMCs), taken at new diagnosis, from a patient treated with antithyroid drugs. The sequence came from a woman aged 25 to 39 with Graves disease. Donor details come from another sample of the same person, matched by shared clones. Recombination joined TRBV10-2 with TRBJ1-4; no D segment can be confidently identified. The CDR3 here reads CASSESEANEKLFF. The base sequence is TGCGCCAGCAGTGAGTCGGAAGCTAATGAAAAACTGTTTTTT.